The clone carrying this T cell receptor (beta chain) was seen a single time. The antigen is undetermined. The assay was immunoSEQ multiplex PCR, and TCRdb's table has in-frame clones only and misses some. The sample yields 200,000 to 250,000 clones, roughly 91% seen once. This CDR3 is built from 14 residues. Trimming removed 0 bases from V and 4 bases from J; junction bases left unmatched: 3. CDR1 is MNHNY, CDR2 SVGAGI, per germline (reference sequence). This sample is drawn from a study of cytomegalovirus exposure and HLA in healthy donors. Study outcomes and limitations: Reports indicated that the classifier achieved high specificity and sensitivity in diagnosing cytomegalovirus status.

The receptor comes from a young woman in good health and CMV-seropositive. Material: PBMCs. V and J are TRBV6-6 and TRBJ2-7, with TRBD1 matching over 7 bases. The CDR3 DNA follows: TGTGCCAGCAGTTACTCAGGCAGGGGGTACGAGCAGTACTTC. This encodes CASSYSGRGYEQYF.